Sequencing of this TCR beta chain was carried out in a study of response to subunit inactivated influenza vaccine. Worth noting for this clonotype: As yet, its antigen is unknown.

Notes on the study in general: Every seasonal influenza vaccination brings in few new T cells, the authors suggested.

V was trimmed by 3 bases and J by 0 bases, leaving 10 bases between them. The CDR3 totals 15 residues. TCRdb re-called the RT-PCR reads through MiXCR, storing one row per CDR3 protein. The sample holds 450,000 to 600,000 distinct CDR3 sequences, about 15% seen once. The genes are TRBV12-3 or TRBV12-4 and TRBJ2-3; tentatively, D is TRBD1 (5 bases). The sequence was collected from a man aged 50 to 75 who received an inactivated influenza vaccine. The material was CD4+ T cells sorted from PBMCs, obtained roughly 24 months after vaccination. In nucleotides, the CDR3 is TGTGCCAGCAGTTTCAGGGAATCTAGCACAGATACGCAGTATTTT. Its translation is CASSFRESSTDTQYF.